The 19 T cell receptor beta chains below come from one sample, sequenced in a study of blood T cell repertoires in COVID-19. Method: immunoSEQ multiplex PCR; TCRdb's copy keeps in-frame clones and lacks some. The sample holds 200,000 to 250,000 clones, roughly 86% seen once. The material sequenced was PBMCs or T cells enriched from blood (not recorded which). The source is a man between 18 and 29 years old with acute COVID-19.

This clone was seen once. The gene calls are TRBV2 and TRBJ1-2; 9 bases align to TRBD1. V dropped 5 bases and J dropped 2; count of bases not matched to a gene: 6. There are 15 residues in the CDR3. Germline loops: CDR1 SNHLY, CDR2 FYNNEI. CDR3 coding DNA: TGTGCCAGCAGTCCCGCCGGGACAGGGAACTATGGCTACACCTTC. It translates to CASSPAGTGNYGYTF.

The chain is built from TRBV28 and TRBJ2-2, with 9 bases fitting TRBD1. The CDR3 consists of 17 residues. CDR1 MDHEN and CDR2 SYDVKM come from the germline V gene. Trimming cost V 3 bases and J 0 bases; bases outside gene matches: 5. The CDR3 bases are TGTGCCAGCAGTTTCTACAGGGGGCAGTCGAACACCGGGGAGCTGTTTTTT. Protein: CASSFYRGQSNTGELFF.

This clone was recorded once. The chain employs TRBV28 and TRBJ2-1; 10 nucleotides align to TRBD2. Per the germline V gene, CDR1 is MDHEN and CDR2 is SYDVKM. V shed 6 bases, J shed 4 bases, and the junction held 6 bases outside the gene matches. The CDR3 consists of 15 residues. CDR3 in amino acids: CASRPLAGEYNEQFF. The DNA of the CDR3 is TGTGCCAGCAGACCTCTAGCGGGAGAATACAATGAGCAGTTCTTC.

The chain employs TRBV30 and TRBJ1-2, with 7 bases aligning to TRBD1. Trimming cost V 7 bases and J 2 bases; bases outside gene matches: 4. The length of the CDR3 is 12 residues. The germline V gene encodes CDR1 GTSNPN and CDR2 SVGIG (reference sequence). CDR3 amino acids: CALGGRNYGYTF. The CDR3 nucleotides read TGTGCCTTAGGGGGCAGGAACTATGGCTACACCTTC.

The chain employs TRBV4-3 and TRBJ2-2, with TRBD2 identical over 8 bases. The CDR3 spans 13 residues. Germline CDR1 LGHNA, CDR2 YSLEER. Losses at the gene ends were 6 bases for V and 6 bases for J; bases not matched to a gene: 3. In nucleotides, the CDR3 is TGCGCCAGCAGTAGCGGGATGGCCGGGGAGCTGTTTTTT. Residues: CASSSGMAGELFF.

The V call is TRBV30, the J call TRBJ1-5, with D perhaps TRBD1 (5 bases). The V end was cut by 2 bases, the J end by 2 bases, with 13 bases between. Germline V gene lookup returns CDR1 GTSNPN and CDR2 SVGIG (reference sequence). The CDR3 length is 15 residues. CDR3 amino acids: CAWSSGGMGNQPQHF. The CDR3 DNA reads TGTGCCTGGAGTTCCGGGGGAATGGGCAATCAGCCCCAGCATTTT.

This clone was observed a few times. V gene TRBV27 combines with J gene TRBJ2-2, with 7 positions matching TRBD1. Germline CDR1 and CDR2: MNHEY and SMNVEV (reference sequence). Germline trimming cut 6 bases from V and 6 bases from J; bases unmatched to any gene: 10. This CDR3 region has 15 residues. The CDR3 nucleotides are TGTGCCAGCAGAATCCCCGGGACAGATGCCGGGGAGCTGTTTTTT. Translating gives CASRIPGTDAGELFF.

J is TRBJ2-1 and V is TRBV10-1; 8 bases line up with TRBD2. The CDR3 runs 15 residues. Germline V gene lookup returns CDR1 WNHNN and CDR2 SYGVQD (reference sequence). Losses at the gene ends were 2 bases for V and 8 bases for J; bases not matched to a gene: 8. CDR3 in DNA: TGCGCCAGCAGTGAGGGGACTAGTCAATTGGATGAGCAGTTCTTC. Encoded protein: CASSEGTSQLDEQFF.

V and J are TRBV7-3 and TRBJ2-2; 12 bases match TRBD2. The trim removed 5 bases at V and 10 bases at J, leaving 5 bases unmatched. CDR1 is SGHTA, CDR2 FQGTGA, per germline. The CDR3 sequence is 14 residues long. In DNA form, the CDR3 reads TGTGCCAGCAGCCGACTAGCGGGAGACACGGAGCTGTTTTTT. As protein: CASSRLAGDTELFF.

This chain connects TRBV11-2 to TRBJ2-2, with TRBD2 matching 8 bases. CDR3 length: 15 residues. Losses at the gene ends were 7 bases for V and 6 bases for J; bases not matched to a gene: 10. Germline-derived CDR1 and CDR2 are SGHAT and FQNNGV. CDR3 sequence (DNA): TGTGCCAGCACCACGATCCGACTAGCGTCCGGGGAGCTGTTTTTT. This encodes CASTTIRLASGELFF.

The rearrangement uses TRBV4-1 and TRBJ1-5; TRBD1 matches at 11 bases. Trimming took 3 bases from V and 6 from J; bases not matched to a gene: 4. Germline CDR1 is MGHRA and CDR2 is YSYEKL. The CDR3 contains 15 residues. Written as DNA, the CDR3 is TGCGCCAGCAGCCAGACGGACAGGGGGCTTCAGCCCCAGCATTTT. The encoded protein is CASSQTDRGLQPQHF.

The V and J genes are TRBV19 and TRBJ2-7; 10 bases are shared with TRBD2. V was pared by 4 bases and J by 0 bases, with 6 bases of the junction left unmatched. Germline-derived CDR1 and CDR2 are LNHDA and SQIVND (reference sequence). The CDR3 loop spans 16 amino acids. The CDR3 region has the DNA TGTGCCAGTAGTAGGGCTAGCGGGAGTACCTCCTACGAGCAGTACTTC. Its translation is CASSRASGSTSYEQYF.

The rearrangement uses TRBV5-1 and TRBJ2-7, with no clear D. The CDR3 has 14 residues. V was trimmed by 4 bases and J by 0 bases, leaving 11 bases between them. The germline V gene has CDR1 SGHRS and CDR2 YFSETQ. The CDR3, as DNA: TGCGCCAGCAGCCCGCAGGCGAGCTCCTACGAGCAGTACTTC. Translating it yields CASSPQASSYEQYF.

The CDR3 nucleotides read TGTGCCAGCAGTTTATTTCGAGGGGGATCCACCGGGGAGCTGTTTTTT. Translating it yields CASSLFRGGSTGELFF. This chain joins TRBV28 and TRBJ2-2; D might be TRBD1 (6 bases). V was clipped by 1 base and J by 4 bases, with 13 bases between them. The length of the CDR3 is 16 residues. CDR1 MDHEN and CDR2 SYDVKM come from the germline V gene.

This rearrangement joins TRBV19 to TRBJ1-2; D gene ambiguous. CDR1 and CDR2 from the germline V gene are LNHDA and SQIVND (reference sequence). V dropped 1 base and J dropped 6 bases, with 18 bases sitting between them. This CDR3 region has 16 residues. The CDR3 sequence is CASSIATREGDDGYTF. DNA of the CDR3: TGTGCCAGTAGTATAGCTACCCGGGAAGGCGATGATGGCTACACCTTC.

The chain has TRBV27 and TRBJ2-7, with D possibly matching TRBD2 (6 bases). Germline lookup yields CDR1 MNHEY and CDR2 SMNVEV (reference sequence). The germline V and J ends were trimmed by 3 bases and 3 bases, with 24 bases remaining between them. The CDR3 has 18 amino acids. CDR3 coding DNA: TGTGCCAGCAGTTTCAGACTCATTAGCGGAAGTTTAAACTACGAGCAGTACTTC. Translating gives CASSFRLISGSLNYEQYF.

The chain joins TRBV11-2 to TRBJ2-7, with D maybe TRBD2 (7 bases). The V end was cut by 1 base, the J end by 5 bases, with 12 bases between. The germline CDR1 and CDR2 sequences are SGHAT and FQNNGV. The CDR3 extends over 14 amino acids. CDR3: CASSLVRGANEQYF. DNA for the CDR3: TGTGCCAGCAGCTTAGTTCGGGGGGCCAACGAGCAGTACTTC. Full variable domain (rest looked up from reference TRBV11-2 and TRBJ2-7): EAGVAQSPRYKIIEKRQSVAFWCNPISGHATLYWYQQILGQGPKLLIQFQNNGVVDDSQLPKDRFSAERLKGVDSTLKIQPAKLEDSAVYLCASSLVRGANEQYFGPGTRLTVT.

J is TRBJ2-1 and V is TRBV7-9; possible D gene TRBD1, 5 bases. The germline V gene has CDR1 SEHNR and CDR2 FQNEAQ (reference sequence). The CDR3 length is 15 residues. The germline V and J ends were trimmed by 1 base and 5 bases, with 12 bases remaining between them. CDR3 sequence (DNA): TGTGCCAGCAGCTTAGGTGAAGGGGCACACAATGAGCAGTTCTTC. Its protein product is CASSLGEGAHNEQFF.

The chain combines TRBV28 with TRBJ1-4; 8 positions match TRBD1. The CDR3 has 16 residues. Germline V gives CDR1 MDHEN, CDR2 SYDVKM. Unmatched junction bases numbered 10, after V lost 3 bases and J lost 7 bases. CDR3 loop: CASSFWGTGLGEKLFF. The CDR3, as DNA: TGTGCCAGCAGTTTCTGGGGGACAGGCCTGGGTGAAAAACTGTTTTTT.